This T cell receptor (beta chain) is drawn from a study of shared clonotypes between healthy human individuals. As for the study in general: There were three CD4 naive, three CD4 memory, two CD8 naive and one CD8 memory plates per donor. Study-wide results and caveats: Generally, naive subsets (rather than memory subsets) showed larger estimated richness.

Several immunoSEQ plates received, in even portions, the genomic DNA of each subset. Generated by immunoSEQ multiplex PCR, the TCRdb table keeps only in-frame clones and is missing some. The sample carries millions of clones, roughly 91% recorded once. The CDR3 runs 16 residues. In germline, CDR1 is SGHDT, CDR2 YYEEEE. The ends lost 4 bases at V and 9 bases at J; junction bases unmatched: 17. CD8 cells classed as naive were CD45RO-negative and positively selected for CCR7, excluding terminally differentiated effector memory CD45RA+ cells. Worth noting for this clone: No antigen is known for it.

This TCR derives from a young man in good health. Some clones in this sample may be carry-over from other donors' samples. The sequenced sample was naive CD8+ T cells from PBMCs. The chain uses TRBV5-6 and TRBJ2-3; 7 bases map to TRBD2. The CDR3 spells CASSKERAGVPGTQYF. Here the CDR3 DNA reads TGTGCCAGCAGCAAAGAGCGGGCGGGAGTCCCTGGGACGCAGTATTTT.